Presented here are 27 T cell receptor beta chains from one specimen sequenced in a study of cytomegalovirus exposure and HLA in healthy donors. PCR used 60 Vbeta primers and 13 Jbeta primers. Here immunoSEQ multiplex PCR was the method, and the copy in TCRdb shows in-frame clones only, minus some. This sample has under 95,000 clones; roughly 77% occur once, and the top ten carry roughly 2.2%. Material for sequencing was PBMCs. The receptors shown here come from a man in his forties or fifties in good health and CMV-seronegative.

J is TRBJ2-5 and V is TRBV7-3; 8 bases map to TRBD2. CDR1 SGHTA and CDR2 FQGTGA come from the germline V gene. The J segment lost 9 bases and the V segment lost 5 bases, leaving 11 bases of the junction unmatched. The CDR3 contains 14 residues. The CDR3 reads CASSLGTSGAAQYF. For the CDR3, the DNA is TGTGCCAGCAGCCTGGGGACTAGTGGGGCGGCCCAGTACTTC.

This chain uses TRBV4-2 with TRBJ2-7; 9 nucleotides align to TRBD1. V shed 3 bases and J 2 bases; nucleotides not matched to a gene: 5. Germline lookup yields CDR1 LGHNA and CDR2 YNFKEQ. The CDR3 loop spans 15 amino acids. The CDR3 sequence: CASSQTGTGTYEQYF. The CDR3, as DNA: TGTGCCAGCAGCCAGACCGGGACAGGGACCTACGAGCAGTACTTC.

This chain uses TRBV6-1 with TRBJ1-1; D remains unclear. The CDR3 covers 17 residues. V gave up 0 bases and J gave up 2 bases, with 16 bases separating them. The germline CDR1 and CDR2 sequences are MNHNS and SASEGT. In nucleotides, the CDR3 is TGTGCCAGCAGTGAAGCGTTTCGATGGTCTCTAAACACTGAAGCTTTCTTT. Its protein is CASSEAFRWSLNTEAFF.

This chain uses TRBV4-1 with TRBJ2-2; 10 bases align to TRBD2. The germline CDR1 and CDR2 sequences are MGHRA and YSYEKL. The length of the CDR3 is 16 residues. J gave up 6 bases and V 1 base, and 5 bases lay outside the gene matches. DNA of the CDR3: TGCGCCAGCAGCCAAGCAAAGCGGGGGGGCTCCGGGGAGCTGTTTTTT. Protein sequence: CASSQAKRGGSGELFF.

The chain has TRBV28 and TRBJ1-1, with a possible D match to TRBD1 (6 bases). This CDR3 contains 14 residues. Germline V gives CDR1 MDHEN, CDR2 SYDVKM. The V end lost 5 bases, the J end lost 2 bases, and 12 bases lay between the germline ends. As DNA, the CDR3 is TGTGCCAGCAGTGTAACAGGGCCTAACACTGAAGCTTTCTTT. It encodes CASSVTGPNTEAFF.

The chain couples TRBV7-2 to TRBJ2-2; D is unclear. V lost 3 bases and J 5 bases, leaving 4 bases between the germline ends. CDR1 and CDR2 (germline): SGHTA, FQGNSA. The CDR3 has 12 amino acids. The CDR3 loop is CASSFATGELFF. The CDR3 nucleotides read TGTGCCAGCAGCTTTGCGACCGGGGAGCTGTTTTTT.

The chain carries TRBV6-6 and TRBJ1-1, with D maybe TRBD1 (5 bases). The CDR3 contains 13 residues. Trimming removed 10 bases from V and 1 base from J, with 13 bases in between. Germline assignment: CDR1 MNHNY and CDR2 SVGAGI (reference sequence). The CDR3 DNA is TGTGCCACCGCGGGGGGGTCGAACACTGAAGCTTTCTTT. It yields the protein CATAGGSNTEAFF.

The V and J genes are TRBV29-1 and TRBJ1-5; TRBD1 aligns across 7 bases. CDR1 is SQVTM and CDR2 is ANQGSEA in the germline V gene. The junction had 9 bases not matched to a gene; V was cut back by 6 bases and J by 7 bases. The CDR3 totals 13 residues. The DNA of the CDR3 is TGCAGCGTCGGGACAGAATCGGGACAGCCCCAGCATTTT. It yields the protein CSVGTESGQPQHF.

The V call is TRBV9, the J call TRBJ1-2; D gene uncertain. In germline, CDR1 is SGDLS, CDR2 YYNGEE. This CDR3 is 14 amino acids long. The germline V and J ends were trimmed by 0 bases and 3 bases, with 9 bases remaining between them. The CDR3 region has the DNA TGTGCCAGCAGCGTAGGCGGCCCGGACTATGGCTACACCTTC. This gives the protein CASSVGGPDYGYTF.

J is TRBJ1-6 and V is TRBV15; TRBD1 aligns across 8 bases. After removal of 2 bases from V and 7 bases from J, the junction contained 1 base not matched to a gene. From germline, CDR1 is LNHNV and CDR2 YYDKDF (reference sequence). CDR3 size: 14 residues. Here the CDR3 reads CATSRRDRNSPLHF. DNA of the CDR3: TGTGCCACCAGCAGACGGGACAGGAATTCACCCCTCCACTTT. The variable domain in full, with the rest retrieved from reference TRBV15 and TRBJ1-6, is DAMVIQNPRYQVTQFGKPVTLSCSQTLNHNVMYWYQQKSSQAPKLLFHYYDKDFNNEADTPDNFQSRRPNTSFCFLDIRSPGLGDTAMYLCATSRRDRNSPLHFGNGTRLTVT.

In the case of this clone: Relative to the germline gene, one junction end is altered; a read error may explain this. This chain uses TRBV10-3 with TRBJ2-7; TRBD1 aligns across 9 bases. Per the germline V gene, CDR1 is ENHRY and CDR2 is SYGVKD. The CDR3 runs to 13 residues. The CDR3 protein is CAISPSPGQGLLF. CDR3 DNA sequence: TGTGCCATCAGCCCAAGTCCGGGACAGGGCCTTCTCTTC.

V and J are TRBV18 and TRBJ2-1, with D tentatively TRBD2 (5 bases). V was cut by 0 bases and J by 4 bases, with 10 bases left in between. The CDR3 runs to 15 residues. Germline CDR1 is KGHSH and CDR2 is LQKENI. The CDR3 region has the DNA TGTGCCAGCTCACCACCGGCTAGCCCTTACAATGAGCAGTTCTTC. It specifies CASSPPASPYNEQFF.

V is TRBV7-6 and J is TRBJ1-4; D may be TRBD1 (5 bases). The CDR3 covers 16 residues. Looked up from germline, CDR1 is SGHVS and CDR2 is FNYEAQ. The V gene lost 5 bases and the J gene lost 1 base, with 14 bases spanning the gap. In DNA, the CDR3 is TGTGCCAGCAGCAGGTTTGGCAGGGAAACTAATGAAAAACTGTTTTTT. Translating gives CASSRFGRETNEKLFF.

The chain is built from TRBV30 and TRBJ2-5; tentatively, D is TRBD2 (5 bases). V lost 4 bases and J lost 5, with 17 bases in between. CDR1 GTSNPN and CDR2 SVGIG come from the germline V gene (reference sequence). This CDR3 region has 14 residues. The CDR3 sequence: CAWNQRSPGETQYF. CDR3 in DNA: TGTGCCTGGAACCAGCGGTCCCCGGGGGAGACCCAGTACTTC.

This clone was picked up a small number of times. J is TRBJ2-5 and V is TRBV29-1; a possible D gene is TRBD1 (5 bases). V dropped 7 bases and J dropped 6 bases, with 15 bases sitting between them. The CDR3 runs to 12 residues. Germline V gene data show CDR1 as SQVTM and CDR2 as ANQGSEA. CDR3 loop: CSANQGLQTQYF. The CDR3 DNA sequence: TGCAGCGCCAACCAGGGTTTGCAGACCCAGTACTTC.

The CDR3 DNA follows: TGTGCCAGCAGCTTAGCGCCTAGCGGTGATGAGGAGACCCAGTACTTC. Encoded protein: CASSLAPSGDEETQYF. The V gene is TRBV7-9, the J gene TRBJ2-5, with 7 bases fitting TRBD2. The germline V gene has CDR1 SEHNR and CDR2 FQNEAQ (reference sequence). V lost 0 bases and J lost 5; bases outside the gene matches: 9. CDR3 size: 16 residues.

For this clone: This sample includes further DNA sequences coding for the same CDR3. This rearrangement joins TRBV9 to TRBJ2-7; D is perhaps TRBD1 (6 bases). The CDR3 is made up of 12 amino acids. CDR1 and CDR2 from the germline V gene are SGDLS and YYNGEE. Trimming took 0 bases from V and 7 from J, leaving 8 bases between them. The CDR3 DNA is TGTGCCAGCAGCGTAGATAGGGGGGAGCAGTACTTC. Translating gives CASSVDRGEQYF.

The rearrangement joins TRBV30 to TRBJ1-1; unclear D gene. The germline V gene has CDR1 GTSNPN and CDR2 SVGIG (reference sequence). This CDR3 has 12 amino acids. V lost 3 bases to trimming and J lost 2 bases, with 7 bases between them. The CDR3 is CAWSPSNTEAFF. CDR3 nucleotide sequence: TGTGCCTGGAGCCCATCCAACACTGAAGCTTTCTTT. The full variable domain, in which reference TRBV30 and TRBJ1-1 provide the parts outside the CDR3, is SQTIHQWPATLVQPVGSPLSLECTVEGTSNPNLYWYRQAAGRGLQLLFYSVGIGQISSEVPQNLSASRPQDRQFILSSKKLLLSDSGFYLCAWSPSNTEAFFGQGTRLTVV.

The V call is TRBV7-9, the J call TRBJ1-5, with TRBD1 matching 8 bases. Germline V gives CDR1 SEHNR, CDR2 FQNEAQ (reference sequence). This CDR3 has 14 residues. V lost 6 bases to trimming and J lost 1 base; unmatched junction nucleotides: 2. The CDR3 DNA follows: TGTGCCAGCAGTCGGACAGGGAGCAATCAGCCCCAGCATTTT. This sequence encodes CASSRTGSNQPQHF.

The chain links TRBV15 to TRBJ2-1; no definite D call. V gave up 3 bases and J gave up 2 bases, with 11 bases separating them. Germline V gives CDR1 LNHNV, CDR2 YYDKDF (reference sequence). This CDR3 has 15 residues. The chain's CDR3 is CATSSSASPYNEQFF. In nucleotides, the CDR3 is TGTGCCACCAGCAGCTCCGCGTCCCCCTACAATGAGCAGTTCTTC.

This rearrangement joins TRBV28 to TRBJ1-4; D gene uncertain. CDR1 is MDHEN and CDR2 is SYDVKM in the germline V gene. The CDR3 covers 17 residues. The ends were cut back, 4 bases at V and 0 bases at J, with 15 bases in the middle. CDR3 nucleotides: TGTGCCAGCAGTTCACCAACTGGTATTGCAACTAATGAAAAACTGTTTTTT. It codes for CASSSPTGIATNEKLFF.

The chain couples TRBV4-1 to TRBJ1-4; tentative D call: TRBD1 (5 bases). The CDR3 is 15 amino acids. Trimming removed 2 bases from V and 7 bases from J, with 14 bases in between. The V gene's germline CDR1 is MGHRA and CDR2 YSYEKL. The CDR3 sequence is CASSQLGRGGEKLFF. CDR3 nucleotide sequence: TGCGCCAGCAGCCAACTAGGTAGGGGTGGTGAAAAACTGTTTTTT.

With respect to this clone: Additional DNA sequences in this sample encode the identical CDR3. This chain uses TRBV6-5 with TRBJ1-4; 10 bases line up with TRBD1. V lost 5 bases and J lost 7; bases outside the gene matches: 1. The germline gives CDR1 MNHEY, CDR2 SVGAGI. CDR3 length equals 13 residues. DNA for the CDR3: TGTGCCAGCAGTAGGGACAGGGGTGAAAAACTGTTTTTT. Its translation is CASSRDRGEKLFF.

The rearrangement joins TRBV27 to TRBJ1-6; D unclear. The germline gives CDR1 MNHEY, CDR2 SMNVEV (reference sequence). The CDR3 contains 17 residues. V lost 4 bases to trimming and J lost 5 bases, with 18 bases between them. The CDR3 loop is CASSSSRGESNNSPLHF. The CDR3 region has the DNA TGTGCCAGCAGTTCCTCCCGAGGAGAGTCCAATAATTCACCCCTCCACTTT.

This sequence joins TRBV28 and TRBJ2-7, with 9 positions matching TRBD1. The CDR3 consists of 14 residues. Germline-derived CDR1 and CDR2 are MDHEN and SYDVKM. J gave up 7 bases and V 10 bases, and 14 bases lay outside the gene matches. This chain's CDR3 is CATSGQGTRWEQYF. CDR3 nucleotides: TGTGCCACCTCCGGACAGGGGACTCGTTGGGAGCAGTACTTC.

This chain's CDR3 is CASSQFGISYEQYF. As DNA, the CDR3 is TGTGCCAGCAGCCAATTCGGGATCTCCTACGAGCAGTACTTC. The chain is built from TRBV16 and TRBJ2-7; TRBD2 is a possible D gene (5 bases). V lost 1 base and J 0 bases, leaving 7 bases between the germline ends. Per germline, CDR1 KGHSY and CDR2 FQNENV. The CDR3 runs to 14 residues.

CDR3 DNA sequence: TGTGCCAGCAACGGACAGGGGGCCGCCGGCACCGGGGAGCTGTTTTTT. Residues: CASNGQGAAGTGELFF. This chain connects TRBV9 to TRBJ2-2; TRBD1 matches 11 bases. Unmatched junction bases numbered 8, after V lost 6 bases and J lost 4 bases. CDR3 length: 16 residues. Germline CDR1 SGDLS, CDR2 YYNGEE.